These 20 T cell receptor beta chains were all obtained from the same sample, sequenced in a study of T cells in Graves' hyperthyroidism and ophthalmopathy. Researchers amplified the TCR beta CDR3 regions from RNA transcripts. TCR CDR3 regions were first amplified by RT-PCR with HTBI primers. TCRdb analysed the multiplex PCR reads with MiXCR anew, one entry per CDR3 protein. The sample consists of hundreds of thousands of distinct CDR3 sequences, 38% of them appearing once. Specimen: blood. The receptors come from a young man with Graves' hyperthyroidism.

Ten or more counts support this clonotype. The genes are TRBV29-1 and TRBJ1-1; D is unresolved. The germline V gene encodes CDR1 SQVTM and CDR2 ANQGSEA. Trimming stripped 3 bases from V and 0 bases from J, with 8 bases between. The CDR3 has 13 amino acids. The CDR3 loop is CSVEENLNTEAFF. For the CDR3, the DNA is TGCAGCGTTGAGGAGAACTTGAACACTGAAGCTTTCTTT. Full variable domain (outside the CDR3, taken from reference TRBV29-1 and TRBJ1-1): SAVISQKPSRDICQRGTSLTIQCQVDSQVTMMFWYRQQPGQSLTLIATANQGSEATYESGFVIDKFPISRPNLTFSTLTVSNMSPEDSSIYLCSVEENLNTEAFFGQGTRLTVV.

As to this clonotype: The germline gene is not matched at one end of the junction; a read error may be the cause. The chain recombines TRBV9 with TRBJ2-7, with a tentative D call TRBD2 (7 bases). This CDR3 is 14 amino acids long. Germline V gene lookup returns CDR1 SGDLS and CDR2 YYNGEE. CDR3 protein: CTSSGDQGSYEQYF. The CDR3 bases are TGTACCAGCAGCGGGGACCAGGGGTCCTACGAGCAGTACTTC.

This chain connects TRBV7-2 to TRBJ1-1, with no clear D. The V gene lost 0 bases and the J gene lost 6 bases, with 8 bases spanning the gap. Germline assignment: CDR1 SGHTA and CDR2 FQGNSA. The CDR3 totals 13 residues. The CDR3 DNA follows: TGTGCCAGCAGCTTAGCCGGGAGCGCTGAAGCTTTCTTT. Its protein is CASSLAGSAEAFF.

Comment on this clonotype: A much bigger clone sits one base away, suggesting this may be a read error. The chain employs TRBV7-9 and TRBJ2-7, with D perhaps TRBD2 (5 bases). This CDR3 region has 14 residues. Germline-derived CDR1 and CDR2 are SEHNR and FQNEAQ (reference sequence). Deletions cut 6 bases from V and 3 bases from J, with 15 bases between. The CDR3 spells CASRDSRNNYEQYF. In DNA, the CDR3 is TGTGCCAGCAGGGACTCGCGCAACAACTACGAGCAGTACTTC.

Remarks on this clonotype: One junction end does not reproduce the germline sequence, and a read error may be involved. The chain recombines TRBV20-1 with TRBJ2-5, with D tentatively TRBD2 (5 bases). Per germline, CDR1 DFQATT and CDR2 SNEGSKA (reference sequence). CDR3 length equals 13 residues. Written as DNA, the CDR3 is TGCAGTTCTAGCAGGCCGTACCAAGAGACCCAGTACTTC. Its translation is CSSSRPYQETQYF.

There are many counts of this clonotype. The chain has TRBV20-1 and TRBJ1-2; 7 nucleotides align to TRBD1. The V gene end was trimmed by 5 bases and the J gene end by 4 bases; junction bases not matched to a gene: 4. The V gene's germline CDR1 is DFQATT and CDR2 SNEGSKA (reference sequence). The CDR3 is 12 residues long. CDR3 region: CSAQQGSYGYTF. CDR3 bases: TGCAGTGCTCAACAGGGGAGCTATGGCTACACCTTC.

The J gene is TRBJ2-2, the V gene TRBV19; D unclear. V was trimmed by 0 bases and J by 7 bases, leaving 6 bases between them. This CDR3 spans 13 amino acids. Germline CDR1 and CDR2: LNHDA and SQIVND (reference sequence). This CDR3 reads CASSIDKFGELFF. CDR3 sequence (DNA): TGTGCCAGTAGTATAGATAAGTTCGGGGAGCTGTTTTTT.

This clonotype has just a few counts. The rearrangement links TRBV5-1 to TRBJ2-7; 8 bases agree with TRBD1. Germline V CDR1 and CDR2: SGHRS, YFSETQ. V lost 1 base and J lost 3; bases outside the gene matches: 9. The length of the CDR3 is 16 residues. CDR3 loop: CASSLIQGTGGYEQYF. CDR3 nucleotide sequence: TGCGCCAGCAGCTTGATCCAGGGGACAGGTGGCTACGAGCAGTACTTC.

The V call is TRBV7-9, the J call TRBJ2-7, with 9 bases fitting TRBD2. Germline assignment: CDR1 SEHNR and CDR2 FQNEAQ (reference sequence). The CDR3 has 14 residues. V lost 1 base and J lost 4; bases outside the gene matches: 2. The CDR3 DNA sequence: TGTGCCAGCAGCTTAGAGACTAGCGGATACGAGCAGTACTTC. Its translation: CASSLETSGYEQYF.

This clonotype was counted at least ten times. The chain uses TRBV4-2 and TRBJ1-6, with 7 nucleotides matching TRBD1. V was clipped by 0 bases and J by 7 bases; unmatched bases: 6. The CDR3 length is 16 residues. The germline gives CDR1 LGHNA, CDR2 YNFKEQ. The CDR3 loop is CASSQEKTGFNSPLHF. The DNA for the CDR3 is TGTGCCAGCAGCCAAGAGAAGACAGGGTTCAATTCACCCCTCCACTTT.

This clonotype was counted a few times. The chain employs TRBV4-2 and TRBJ1-1; D not resolved. Trimming stripped 1 base from V and 8 bases from J, with 8 bases between. Germline assignment: CDR1 LGHNA and CDR2 YNFKEQ. The CDR3 spans 12 residues. The CDR3 protein is CASSQVSSEAFF. The DNA for the CDR3 is TGTGCCAGCAGCCAAGTCTCTTCCGAAGCTTTCTTT.

The chain joins TRBV9 to TRBJ2-5, with 7 bases lining up with TRBD2. The germline gives CDR1 SGDLS, CDR2 YYNGEE. The V and J ends lost 3 bases and 2 bases, in that order; junction bases with no gene match: 4. The CDR3 contains 14 residues. The CDR3, as DNA: TGTGCCAGCAGCGGCCCAGCGGGGCAAGAGACCCAGTACTTC. Residues: CASSGPAGQETQYF.

The gene calls are TRBV9 and TRBJ1-1; perhaps TRBD1 as D (6 bases). Trimming cost V 4 bases and J 4 bases, with 17 bases left between them. Germline assignment: CDR1 SGDLS and CDR2 YYNGEE. The CDR3 runs to 15 residues. The CDR3 here is CASSPRTEVPTEAFF. CDR3 DNA: TGTGCCAGCAGCCCCCGGACAGAAGTCCCCACTGAAGCTTTCTTT.

This chain uses TRBV25-1 with TRBJ2-6; D perhaps matches TRBD2 (5 bases). This CDR3 contains 15 residues. V lost 6 bases and J lost 4, with 13 bases in between. Germline CDR1 reads MGHDK; CDR2 reads SYGVNS. CDR3 DNA: TGTGCCAGCAGAGATCGGGGTACGGGGGCCAACGTCCTGACTTTC. This codes for CASRDRGTGANVLTF.

The chain couples TRBV7-9 to TRBJ2-5; no clear D gene. V gave up 7 bases and J gave up 2 bases, with 17 bases separating them. Germline CDR1 SEHNR, CDR2 FQNEAQ (reference sequence). This CDR3 contains 15 residues. The DNA of the CDR3 is TGTGCCAGCACCCCCGGTGAAGGGCGGCAAGAGACCCAGTACTTC. It yields the protein CASTPGEGRQETQYF.

This clonotype has a count of ten or more. V is TRBV9 and J is TRBJ1-2, with 7 bases that match TRBD1. The V segment lost 0 bases and the J segment 1 base; nucleotides outside the gene matches: 9. Germline CDR1 reads SGDLS; CDR2 reads YYNGEE. This CDR3 contains 17 residues. CDR3 nucleotides: TGTGCCAGCAGCGTAGGGGTCGACAGGGCCTTTAACTATGGCTACACCTTC. Translated, it gives CASSVGVDRAFNYGYTF.

To note about this clonotype: A clone one base away is much larger, so this may be a read error. Given the absence of the conserved phenylalanine or tryptophan at the CDR3 end, a read error is likely. As DNA, the CDR3 is TGTGCCACCAGCAGAGTTCGAGGGGCAGGGGAAATAGAGCCCCAGCATTCT. The encoded protein is CATSRVRGAGEIEPQHS. The chain has TRBV15 and TRBJ1-5; the D gene is possibly TRBD1 (6 bases). CDR3 size: 17 residues. The germline gives CDR1 LNHNV, CDR2 YYDKDF (reference sequence). Trimming stripped 1 base from V and 8 bases from J, with 21 bases between.

The chain recombines TRBV6-5 with TRBJ1-1; 8 bases are shared with TRBD1. Germline CDR1 MNHEY, CDR2 SVGAGI. V dropped 7 bases and J dropped 3; count of bases not matched to a gene: 7. There are 14 residues in the CDR3. The CDR3 loop is CASIDDRGHTEAFF. DNA for the CDR3: TGTGCCAGCATTGACGACAGGGGCCACACTGAAGCTTTCTTT.

Ten or more counts support this clonotype. The rearrangement uses TRBV10-3 and TRBJ1-1, with unresolved D. The germline V gene encodes CDR1 ENHRY and CDR2 SYGVKD. V dropped 4 bases and J dropped 1 base, with 7 bases sitting between them. This CDR3 is 13 amino acids long. CDR3 region: CAISAAQNTEAFF. The CDR3 bases are TGTGCCATCAGTGCCGCACAGAACACTGAAGCTTTCTTT.

This sequence joins TRBV4-3 and TRBJ1-5; D might be TRBD1 (5 bases). Looked up from germline, CDR1 is LGHNA and CDR2 is YSLEER. CDR3 length: 15 amino acids. The ends were cut back, 1 base at V and 6 bases at J, with 13 bases in the middle. The DNA for the CDR3 is TGCGCCAGCAGCCAAGGGGCAGGGAGTAGTCAGCCCCAGCATTTT. This gives the protein CASSQGAGSSQPQHF.